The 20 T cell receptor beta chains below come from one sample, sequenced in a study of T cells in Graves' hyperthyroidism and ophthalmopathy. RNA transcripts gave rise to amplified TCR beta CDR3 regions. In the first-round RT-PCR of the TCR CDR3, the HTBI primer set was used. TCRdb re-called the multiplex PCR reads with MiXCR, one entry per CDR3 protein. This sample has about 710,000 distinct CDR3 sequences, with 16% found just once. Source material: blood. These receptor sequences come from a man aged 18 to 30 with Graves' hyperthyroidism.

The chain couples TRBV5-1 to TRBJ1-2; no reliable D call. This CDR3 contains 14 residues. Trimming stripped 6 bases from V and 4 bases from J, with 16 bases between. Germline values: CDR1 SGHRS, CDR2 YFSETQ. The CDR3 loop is CASTPSRDSYGYTF. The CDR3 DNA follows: TGCGCCAGCACCCCCTCGAGGGATAGCTATGGCTACACCTTC.

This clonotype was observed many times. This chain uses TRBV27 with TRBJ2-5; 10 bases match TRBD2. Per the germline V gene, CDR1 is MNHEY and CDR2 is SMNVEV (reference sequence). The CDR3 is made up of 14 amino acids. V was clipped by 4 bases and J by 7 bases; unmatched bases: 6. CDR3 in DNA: TGTGCCAGCAGTTCCCTAGCGGGAGCTCGGACCCAGTACTTC. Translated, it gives CASSSLAGARTQYF.

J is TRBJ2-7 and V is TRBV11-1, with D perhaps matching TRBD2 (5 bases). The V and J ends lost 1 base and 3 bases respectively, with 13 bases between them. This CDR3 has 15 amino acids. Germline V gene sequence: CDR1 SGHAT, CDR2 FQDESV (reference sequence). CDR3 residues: CASSLDSESGYEQYF. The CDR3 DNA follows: TGTGCCAGCAGCTTAGACTCCGAAAGCGGCTACGAGCAGTACTTC.

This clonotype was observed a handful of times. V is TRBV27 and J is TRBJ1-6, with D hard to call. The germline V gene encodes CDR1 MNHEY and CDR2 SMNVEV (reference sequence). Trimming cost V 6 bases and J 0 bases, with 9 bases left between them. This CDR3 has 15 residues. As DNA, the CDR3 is TGTGCCAGCAGCAAAGAGGGCTCCTATAATTCACCCCTCCACTTT. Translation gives CASSKEGSYNSPLHF.

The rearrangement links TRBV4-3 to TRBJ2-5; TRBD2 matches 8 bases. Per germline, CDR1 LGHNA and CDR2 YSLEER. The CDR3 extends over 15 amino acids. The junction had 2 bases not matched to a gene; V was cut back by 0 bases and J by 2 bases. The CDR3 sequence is CASSQETSAQETQYF. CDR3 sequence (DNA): TGCGCCAGCAGCCAAGAGACTAGCGCACAAGAGACCCAGTACTTC.

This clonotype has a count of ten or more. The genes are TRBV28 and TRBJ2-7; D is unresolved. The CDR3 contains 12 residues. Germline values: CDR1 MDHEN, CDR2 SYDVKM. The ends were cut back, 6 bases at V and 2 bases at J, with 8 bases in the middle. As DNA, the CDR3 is TGTGCCAGCAGCGACACGACCTACGAGCAGTACTTC. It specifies CASSDTTYEQYF.

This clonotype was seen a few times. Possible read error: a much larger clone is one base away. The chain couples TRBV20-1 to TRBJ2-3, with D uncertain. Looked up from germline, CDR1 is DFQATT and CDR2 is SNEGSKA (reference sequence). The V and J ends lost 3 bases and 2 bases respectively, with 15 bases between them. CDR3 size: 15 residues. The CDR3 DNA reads TGCAGTGCTAGCGATCCGGATCTACCCACAGATACGCAGTATTTT. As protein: CSASDPDLPTDTQYF.

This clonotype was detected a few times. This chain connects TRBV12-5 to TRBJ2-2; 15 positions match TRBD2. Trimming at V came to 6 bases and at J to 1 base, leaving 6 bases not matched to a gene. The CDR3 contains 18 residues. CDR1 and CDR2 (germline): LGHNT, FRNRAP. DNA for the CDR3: TGTGCTAGTGGCCTTCGGACTAGCGGGAGGGGGAACACCGGGGAGCTGTTTTTT. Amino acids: CASGLRTSGRGNTGELFF.

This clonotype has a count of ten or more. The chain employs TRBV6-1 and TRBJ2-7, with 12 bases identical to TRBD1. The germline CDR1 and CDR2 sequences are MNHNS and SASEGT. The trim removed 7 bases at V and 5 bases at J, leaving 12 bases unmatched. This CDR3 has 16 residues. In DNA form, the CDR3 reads TGTGCCAGCATCTACATCCCCGGGACAGGGGGCGACGAGCAGTACTTC. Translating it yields CASIYIPGTGGDEQYF.

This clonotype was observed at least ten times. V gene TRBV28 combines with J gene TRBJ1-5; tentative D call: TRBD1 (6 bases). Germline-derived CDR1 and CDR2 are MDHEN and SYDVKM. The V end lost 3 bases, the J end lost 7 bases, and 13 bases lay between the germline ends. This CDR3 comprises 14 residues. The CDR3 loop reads CASSFPLTGQPQHF. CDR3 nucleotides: TGTGCCAGCAGTTTTCCCCTGACAGGACAGCCCCAGCATTTT.

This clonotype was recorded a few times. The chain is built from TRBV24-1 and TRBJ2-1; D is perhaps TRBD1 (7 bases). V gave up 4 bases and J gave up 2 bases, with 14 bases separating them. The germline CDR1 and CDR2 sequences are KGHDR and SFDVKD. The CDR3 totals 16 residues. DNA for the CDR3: TGTGCCACCAGTGAGCACCAGGGGGGCACCTACAATGAGCAGTTCTTC. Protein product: CATSEHQGGTYNEQFF.

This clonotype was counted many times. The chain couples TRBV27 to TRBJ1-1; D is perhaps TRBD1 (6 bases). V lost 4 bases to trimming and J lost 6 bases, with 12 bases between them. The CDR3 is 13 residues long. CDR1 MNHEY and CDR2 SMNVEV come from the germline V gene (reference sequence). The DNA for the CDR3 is TGTGCCAGCAGTTACACAGGGTCTGCTGAAGCTTTCTTT. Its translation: CASSYTGSAEAFF.

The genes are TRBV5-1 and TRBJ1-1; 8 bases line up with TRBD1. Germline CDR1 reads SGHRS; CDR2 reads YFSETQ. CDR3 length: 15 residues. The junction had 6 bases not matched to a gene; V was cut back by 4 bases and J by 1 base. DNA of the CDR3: TGCGCCAGCAGCATCGGACAGGGCCCGAACACTGAAGCTTTCTTT. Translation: CASSIGQGPNTEAFF.

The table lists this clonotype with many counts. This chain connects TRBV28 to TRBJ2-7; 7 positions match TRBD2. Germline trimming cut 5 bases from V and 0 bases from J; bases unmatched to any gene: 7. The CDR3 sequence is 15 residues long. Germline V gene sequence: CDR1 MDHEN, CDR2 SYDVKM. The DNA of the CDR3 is TGTGCCAGCAGTCTCTTCGGCGGGAGCTCCTACGAGCAGTACTTC. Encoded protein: CASSLFGGSSYEQYF.

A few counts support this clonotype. The CDR3 here is CASSLAAGNYEQYF. The DNA of the CDR3 is TGTGCCAGCAGCTTAGCAGCGGGGAACTACGAGCAGTACTTC. The chain links TRBV7-2 to TRBJ2-7, with 7 bases fitting TRBD2. The CDR3 spans 14 residues. V lost 0 bases, J lost 3 bases, and 2 bases stayed unmatched. Germline V gene data show CDR1 as SGHTA and CDR2 as FQGNSA.

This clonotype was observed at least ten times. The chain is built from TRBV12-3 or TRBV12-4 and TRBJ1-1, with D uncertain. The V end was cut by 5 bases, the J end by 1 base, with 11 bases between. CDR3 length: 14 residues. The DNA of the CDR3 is TGTGCCAGCAGTGCGACGGGAGAGAACACTGAAGCTTTCTTT. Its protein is CASSATGENTEAFF.

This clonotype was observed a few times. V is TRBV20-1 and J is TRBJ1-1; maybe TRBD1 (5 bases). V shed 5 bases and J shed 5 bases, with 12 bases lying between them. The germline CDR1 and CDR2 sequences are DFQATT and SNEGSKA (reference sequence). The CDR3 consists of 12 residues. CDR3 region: CSAPGRGTEAFF. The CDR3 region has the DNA TGCAGTGCTCCCGGGAGGGGTACTGAAGCTTTCTTT.

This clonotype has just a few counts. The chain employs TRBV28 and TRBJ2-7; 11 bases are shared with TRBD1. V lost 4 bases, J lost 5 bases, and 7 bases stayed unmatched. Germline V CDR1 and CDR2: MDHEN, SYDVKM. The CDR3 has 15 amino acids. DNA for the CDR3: TGTGCCAGCAGTTCTCCGGACAGGGGGCTAGACGAGCAGTACTTC. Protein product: CASSSPDRGLDEQYF.

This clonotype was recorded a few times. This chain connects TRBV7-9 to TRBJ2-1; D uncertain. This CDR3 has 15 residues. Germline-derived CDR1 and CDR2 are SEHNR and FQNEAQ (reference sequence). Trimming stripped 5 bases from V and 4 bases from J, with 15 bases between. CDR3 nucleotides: TGTGCCAGCAGCCCGGCTGTGGCGCGATACAATGAGCAGTTCTTC. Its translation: CASSPAVARYNEQFF.

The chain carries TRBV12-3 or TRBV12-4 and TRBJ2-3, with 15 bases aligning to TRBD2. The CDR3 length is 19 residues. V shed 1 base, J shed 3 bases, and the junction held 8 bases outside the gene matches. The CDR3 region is CASSLVGRGLAGGTDTQYF. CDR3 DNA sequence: TGTGCCAGCAGTTTAGTAGGGCGGGGACTAGCGGGAGGTACAGATACGCAGTATTTT.